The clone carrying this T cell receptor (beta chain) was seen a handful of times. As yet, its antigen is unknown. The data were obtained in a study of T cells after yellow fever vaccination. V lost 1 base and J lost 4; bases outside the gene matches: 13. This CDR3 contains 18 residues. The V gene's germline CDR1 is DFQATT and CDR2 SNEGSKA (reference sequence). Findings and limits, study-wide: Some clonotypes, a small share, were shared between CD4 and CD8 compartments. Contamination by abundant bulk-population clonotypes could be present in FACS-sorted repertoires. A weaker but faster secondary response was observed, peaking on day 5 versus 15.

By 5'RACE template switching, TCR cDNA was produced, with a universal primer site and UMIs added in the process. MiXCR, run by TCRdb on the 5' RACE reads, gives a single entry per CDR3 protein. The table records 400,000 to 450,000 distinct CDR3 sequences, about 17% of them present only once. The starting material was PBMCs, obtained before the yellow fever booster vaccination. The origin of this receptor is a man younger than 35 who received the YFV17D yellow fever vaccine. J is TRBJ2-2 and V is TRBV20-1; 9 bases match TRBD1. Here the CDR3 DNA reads TGCAGTGCTAGAGCCGGGACAGGGATGGGCCTGGGCACCGGGGAGCTGTTTTTT. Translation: CSARAGTGMGLGTGELFF.